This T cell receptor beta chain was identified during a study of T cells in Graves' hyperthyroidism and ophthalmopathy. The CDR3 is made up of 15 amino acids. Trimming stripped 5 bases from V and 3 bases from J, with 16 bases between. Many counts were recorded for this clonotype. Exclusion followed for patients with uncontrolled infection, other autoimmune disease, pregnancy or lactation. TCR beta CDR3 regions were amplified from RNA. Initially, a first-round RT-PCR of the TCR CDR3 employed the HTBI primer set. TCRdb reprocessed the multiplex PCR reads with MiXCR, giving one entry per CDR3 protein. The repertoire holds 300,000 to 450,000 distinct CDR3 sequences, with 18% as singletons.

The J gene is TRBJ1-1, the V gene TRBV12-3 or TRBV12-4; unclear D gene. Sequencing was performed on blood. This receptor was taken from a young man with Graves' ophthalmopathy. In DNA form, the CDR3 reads TGTGCCAGCAGTCTTCGGGCACCTCAGGACACTGAAGCTTTCTTT. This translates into CASSLRAPQDTEAFF.